Here is one TCR beta chain with its context. Its antigen remains unidentified. The source of the sample is a study of cytomegalovirus exposure and HLA in healthy donors. About the research overall: Most genotyped donors, over 70% of fewer than 400, had Caucasian-associated genetic ancestry. Study findings and constraints: The investigators catalogued under 200 TCR beta chains as cytomegalovirus-associated. As a later analysis showed, a missense DCLRE1C variant was linked to trimming of TCR beta V- and J-genes.

Amplification used 60 Vbeta primers and 13 Jbeta primers. In the study's own analysis: The count from a later analysis was 60 million to 85 million unique TCR beta chains, roughly 11 million of them shared. The data were produced by immunoSEQ multiplex PCR, yet TCRdb's version contains in-frame clones alone and is incomplete. From that table come the V and J calls and clone size; the DNA was used to work out D and trimming. The repertoire consists of some 180,000 clones, with roughly 75% occurring once and the leading ten covering approximately 2.1%. Germline loops: CDR1 SGHRS, CDR2 YFSETQ. Unmatched junction bases numbered 5, after V lost 4 bases and J lost 5 bases. The CDR3 totals 14 residues.

Material for sequencing was PBMCs. The V gene is TRBV5-1, the J gene TRBJ1-5; 8 bases are shared with TRBD1. The sequence was collected from a young woman in good health and CMV-seronegative. The CDR3 sequence is CASSKGQGHQPQHF. The CDR3 DNA follows: TGCGCCAGCAGCAAAGGACAGGGCCATCAGCCCCAGCATTTT.